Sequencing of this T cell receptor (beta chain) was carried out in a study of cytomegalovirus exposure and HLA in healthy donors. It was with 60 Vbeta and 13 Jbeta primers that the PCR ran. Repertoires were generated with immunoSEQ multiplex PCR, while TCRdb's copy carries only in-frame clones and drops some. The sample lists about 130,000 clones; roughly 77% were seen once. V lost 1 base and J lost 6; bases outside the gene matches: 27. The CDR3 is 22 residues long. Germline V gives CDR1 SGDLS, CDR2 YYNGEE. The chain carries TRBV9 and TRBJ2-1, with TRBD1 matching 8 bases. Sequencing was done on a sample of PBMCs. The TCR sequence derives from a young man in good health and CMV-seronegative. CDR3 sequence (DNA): TGTGCCAGCAGCGTAAGGGAACGGGTATGGTGGCCCGGACAGGGTATTGGCAATGAGCAGTTCTTC. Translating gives CASSVRERVWWPGQGIGNEQFF.